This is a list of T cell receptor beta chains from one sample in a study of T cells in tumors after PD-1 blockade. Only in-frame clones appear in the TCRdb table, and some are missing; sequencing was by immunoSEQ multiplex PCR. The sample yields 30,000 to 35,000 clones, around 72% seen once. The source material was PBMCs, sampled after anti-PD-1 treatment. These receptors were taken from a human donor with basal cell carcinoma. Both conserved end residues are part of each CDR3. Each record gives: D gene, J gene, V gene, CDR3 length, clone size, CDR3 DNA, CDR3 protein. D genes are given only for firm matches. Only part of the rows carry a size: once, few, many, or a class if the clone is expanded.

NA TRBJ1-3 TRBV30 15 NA TGTGCCTGGAGTCCTGGGCGAGCCGGGGGAAACACCATATATTTT CAWSPGRAGGNTIYF
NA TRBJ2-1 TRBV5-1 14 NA TGCGCCAGCAGCTTGGACGGGGCCTCCAATGAGCAGTTCTTC CASSLDGASNEQFF
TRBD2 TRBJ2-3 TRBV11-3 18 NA TGTGCCAGCAGCTGGGGCCCCATGGGACTAGCGGGAGTGGCTACGCAGTATTTT CASSWGPMGLAGVATQYF
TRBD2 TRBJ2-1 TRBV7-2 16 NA TGTGCCAGCAGCCCACAGGGACTAGCGGGGGGCAATGAGCAGTTCTTC CASSPQGLAGGNEQFF
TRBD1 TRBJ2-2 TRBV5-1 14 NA TGCGCCACCATGGACAGGGTAAACACCGGGGAGCTGTTTTTT CATMDRVNTGELFF
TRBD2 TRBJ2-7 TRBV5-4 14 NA TGTGCCACGTCCTCGGGGGGGGGATACTACGAGCAGTACTTC CATSSGGGYYEQYF
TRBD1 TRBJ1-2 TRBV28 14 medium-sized TGTGCCAGCAGTTTACAGGGGGTTAACAATGGCTACACCTTC CASSLQGVNNGYTF
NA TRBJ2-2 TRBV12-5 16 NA TGTGCTAGTGGTCCGATCGGGACTTTTAACACCGGGGAGCTGTTTTTT CASGPIGTFNTGELFF
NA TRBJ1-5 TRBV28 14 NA TGTGCCAGCAGTTTCGTACGGTTGGGGCAGCCCCAGCATTTT CASSFVRLGQPQHF
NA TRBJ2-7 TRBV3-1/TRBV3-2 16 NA TGTGCCAGCAGCCAAAAAGGGCCAGGGACCTCCTACGAGCAGTACTTC CASSQKGPGTSYEQYF
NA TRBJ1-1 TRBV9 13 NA TGTGCCAGCAGCGTACGGGCGAACACTGAAGCTTTCTTT CASSVRANTEAFF
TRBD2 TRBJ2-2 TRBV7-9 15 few TGTGCCAGCAGCTTAGGGGCGGGAGTCACCGGGGAGCTGTTTTTT CASSLGAGVTGELFF
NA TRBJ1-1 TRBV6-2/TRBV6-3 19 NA TGTGCCAGCAGTTACCCTAGGGGGGTCAACTACGGATCGAACACTGAAGCTTTCTTT CASSYPRGVNYGSNTEAFF
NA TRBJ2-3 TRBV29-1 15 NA TGCAGCGTTGAGCCACCCAGCGGAAGCACAGATACGCAGTATTTT CSVEPPSGSTDTQYF
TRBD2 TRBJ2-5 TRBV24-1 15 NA TGTGCCACCTCGGGGGGTGGTGCTGGGGAAGAGACCCAGTACTTC CATSGGGAGEETQYF
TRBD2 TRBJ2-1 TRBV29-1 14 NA TGCAGCGTTGGAGCGGGAGCAATCTACAATGAGCAGTTCTTC CSVGAGAIYNEQFF
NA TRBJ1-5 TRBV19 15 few TGTGCCAGTAGTAGGCCAGGATATAGCAATCAGCCCCAGCATTTT CASSRPGYSNQPQHF
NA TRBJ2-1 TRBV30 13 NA TGTGCCTGGAGTAAGGCAGTCGTGGGTGAGCAGTTCTTC CAWSKAVVGEQFF
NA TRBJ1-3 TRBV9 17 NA TGTGCCAGCAGCGTAGTGGATGAAGGGAGCTCTGGAAACACCATATATTTT CASSVVDEGSSGNTIYF
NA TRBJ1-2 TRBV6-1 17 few TGTGCCAGCAGTGAAGTCTCCCCAGGGGCGACTAACTATGGCTACACCTTC CASSEVSPGATNYGYTF
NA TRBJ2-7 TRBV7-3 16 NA TGTGCCAGCAGCTCAACTGGGACTTCTAGCTCCTACGAGCAGTACTTC CASSSTGTSSSYEQYF
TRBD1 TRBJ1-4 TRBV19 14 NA TGTGCCAGTAGTGCCAGGACAGGGGTTGAAAAACTGTTTTTT CASSARTGVEKLFF
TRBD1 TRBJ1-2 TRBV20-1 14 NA TGCAGTGCTAGTACGGGACAGGGGGGCTATGGCTACACCTTC CSASTGQGGYGYTF
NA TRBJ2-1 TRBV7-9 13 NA TGTGCCAGCAGCTTAGCGTCAGGCAATGAGCAGTTCTTC CASSLASGNEQFF
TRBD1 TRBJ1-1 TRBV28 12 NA TGTGCCAGCAGCACAGGGGACACTGAAGCTTTCTTT CASSTGDTEAFF
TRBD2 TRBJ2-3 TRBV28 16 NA TGTGCCAGCAGTACCGTCCTAGCGGGAGGTCCAGATACGCAGTATTTT CASSTVLAGGPDTQYF
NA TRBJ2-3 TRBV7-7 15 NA TGTGCCAGCAGCTTAGTGGCAGGGGATACGGATACGCAGTATTTT CASSLVAGDTDTQYF
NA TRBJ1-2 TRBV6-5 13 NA TGTGCCAGCAGCTCACTACCCGGAGATGGCTACACCTTC CASSSLPGDGYTF
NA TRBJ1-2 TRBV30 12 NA TGTGCCTGGACCGCAGGACAGTATGGCTACACCTTC CAWTAGQYGYTF
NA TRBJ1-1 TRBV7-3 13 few TGTGCCAGCAGCTTAACCCCAGCAGGAAGCGCTTTCTTT CASSLTPAGSAFF
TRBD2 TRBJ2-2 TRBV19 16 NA TGTGCCAGTAGTATTGCGTTGGGACTAGTAACCGGGGAGCTGTTTTTT CASSIALGLVTGELFF
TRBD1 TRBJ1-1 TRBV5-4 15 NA TGTGCCAGCAGCTTGGCCCTAGCAGGGGGCACTGAAGCTTTCTTT CASSLALAGGTEAFF
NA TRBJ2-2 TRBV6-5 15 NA TGTGCCAGCCGAACCGGGACGGCGAACACCGGGGAGCTGTTTTTT CASRTGTANTGELFF
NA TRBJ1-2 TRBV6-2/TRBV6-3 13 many TGTGCCAGCAGTTACTGGCGGGGGCCCGGCTACACCTTC CASSYWRGPGYTF
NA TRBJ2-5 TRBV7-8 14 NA TGTGCCAGCAGCTTATCGAACGTAAAGGAGACCCAGTACTTC CASSLSNVKETQYF
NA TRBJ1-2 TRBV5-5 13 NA TGTGCCAGCAGCTTGTTTACTAACTATGGCTACACCTTC CASSLFTNYGYTF
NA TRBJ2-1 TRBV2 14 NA TGTGCCAGCCTGAATTGGCAGAAAAGTAATGAGCAGTTCTTC CASLNWQKSNEQFF
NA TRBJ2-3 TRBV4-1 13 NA TGCGCCAGCAGCCAGACTAGCACAGATACGCAGTATTTT CASSQTSTDTQYF
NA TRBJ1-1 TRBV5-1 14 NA TGCGCCAGCAGCCTTAGGACCGCGAACACTGAAGCTTTCTTT CASSLRTANTEAFF
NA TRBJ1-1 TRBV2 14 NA TGTGCCAGCAGAACACAGGGCGCAAACACTGAAGCTTTCTTT CASRTQGANTEAFF
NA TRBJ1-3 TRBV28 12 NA TGTGCCAGCACAGTAATCGGGGGTTCCATATATTTT CASTVIGGSIYF
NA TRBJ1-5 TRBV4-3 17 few TGCGCCAGCAGCCACGCTCGGGGGACGGGGGCAAATCAGCCCCAGCATTTT CASSHARGTGANQPQHF
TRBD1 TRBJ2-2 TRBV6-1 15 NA TGTGCCAGCAGTGAAAGGGGGCAGAATCCGGGTGAGCTGTTTTTT CASSERGQNPGELFF
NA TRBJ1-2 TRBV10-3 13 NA TGTGCCATCAGCGGACAGCCAGACTATGGCTACACCTTC CAISGQPDYGYTF
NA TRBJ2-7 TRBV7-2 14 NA TGTGCCAGCAGCTTAGTAGGGGCTTCCTACGAGCAGTACTTC CASSLVGASYEQYF
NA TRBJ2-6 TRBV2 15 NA TGTGCCAGCAGTGAAGCGGTCGCCGGGGCCAACGTCCTGACTTTC CASSEAVAGANVLTF
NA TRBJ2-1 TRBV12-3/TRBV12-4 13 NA TGTGCCAGCAGTCTTACTCCCTACAATGAGCAGTTCTTC CASSLTPYNEQFF
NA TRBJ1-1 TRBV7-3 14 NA TGTGCCAGCAGCTCCGGGGGAGTGAACACTGAAGCTTTCTTT CASSSGGVNTEAFF
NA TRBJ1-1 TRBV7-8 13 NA TGTGCCAGCAGCTTTCAGGGAGGCACTGAAGCTTTCTTT CASSFQGGTEAFF
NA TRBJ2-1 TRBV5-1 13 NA TGCGCCAGCAGCTTGAAGGCGACCGATGAGCAGTTCTTC CASSLKATDEQFF
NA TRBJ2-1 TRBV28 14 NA TGTGCCAGCAGTTTATTAAGGGGAATCAATGAGCAGTTCTTC CASSLLRGINEQFF
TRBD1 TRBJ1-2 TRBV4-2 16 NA TGTGCCAGCAGCCTTCCCGGGACAGGAGCGTATGCGGGCTACACCTTC CASSLPGTGAYAGYTF
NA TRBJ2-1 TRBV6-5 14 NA TGTGCCAGCAGAAGAGACAGGCTAACCGAGGAGCAGTTCTTC CASRRDRLTEEQFF
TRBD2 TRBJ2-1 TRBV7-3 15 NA TGTGCCAGCAGCTTAAACAGCGGGAGTTTAGATGAGCAGTTCTTC CASSLNSGSLDEQFF
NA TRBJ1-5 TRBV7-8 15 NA TGTGCCAGCGAACCGACAGCATATAGCAATCAGCCCCAGCATTTT CASEPTAYSNQPQHF
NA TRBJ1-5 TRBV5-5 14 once TGTGCCAGCAGCTTGGCGGGATATGGCCAGCCCCAGCATTTT CASSLAGYGQPQHF
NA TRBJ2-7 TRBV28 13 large TGTGCCAGCAGTTTGGTGGCGCCGGGCGAGCAGTACTTC CASSLVAPGEQYF